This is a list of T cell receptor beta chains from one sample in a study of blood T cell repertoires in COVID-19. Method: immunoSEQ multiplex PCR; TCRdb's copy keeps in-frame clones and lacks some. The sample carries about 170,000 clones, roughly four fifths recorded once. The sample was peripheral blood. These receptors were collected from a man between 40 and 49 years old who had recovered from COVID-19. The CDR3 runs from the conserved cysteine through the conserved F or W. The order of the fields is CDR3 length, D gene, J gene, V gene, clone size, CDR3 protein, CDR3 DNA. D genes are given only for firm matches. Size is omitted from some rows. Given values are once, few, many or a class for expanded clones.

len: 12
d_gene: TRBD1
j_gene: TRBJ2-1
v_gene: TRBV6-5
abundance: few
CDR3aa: CASRGQGNEQFF
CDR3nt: TGTGCCAGCAGAGGACAGGGCAATGAGCAGTTCTTC

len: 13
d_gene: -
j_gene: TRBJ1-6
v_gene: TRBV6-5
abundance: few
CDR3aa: CASSYSGVSPLHF
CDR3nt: TGTGCCAGCAGTTACTCAGGGGTTTCACCCCTCCACTTT

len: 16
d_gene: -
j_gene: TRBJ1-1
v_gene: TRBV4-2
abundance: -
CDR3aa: CASSEQPQGGGTEAFF
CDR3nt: TGTGCCAGCAGCGAACAACCGCAGGGCGGGGGCACTGAAGCTTTCTTT

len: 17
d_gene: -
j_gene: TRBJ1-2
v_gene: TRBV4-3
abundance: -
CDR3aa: CASSTQDSGQFTYGYTF
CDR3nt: TGCGCCAGCAGCACCCAAGATTCTGGACAGTTTACCTATGGCTACACCTTC

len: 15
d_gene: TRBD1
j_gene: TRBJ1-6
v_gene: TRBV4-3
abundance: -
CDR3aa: CASSQNRGSNSPLHF
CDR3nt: TGCGCCAGCAGCCAGAACAGGGGGTCTAATTCACCCCTCCACTTT

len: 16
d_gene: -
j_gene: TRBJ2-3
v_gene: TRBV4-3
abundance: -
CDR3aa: CASSQDPAGGTDTQYF
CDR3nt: TGCGCCAGCAGCCAAGACCCGGCAGGGGGGACAGATACGCAGTATTTT

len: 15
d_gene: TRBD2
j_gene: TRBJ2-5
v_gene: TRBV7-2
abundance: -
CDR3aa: CASSLLRGGRETQYF
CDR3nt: TGTGCCAGCAGCTTACTCCGGGGGGGCCGAGAGACCCAGTACTTC

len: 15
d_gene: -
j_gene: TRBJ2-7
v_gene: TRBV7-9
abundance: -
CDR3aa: CASSLIDRLSYEQYF
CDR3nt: TGTGCCAGTAGCTTAATCGACAGGCTATCCTACGAGCAGTACTTC

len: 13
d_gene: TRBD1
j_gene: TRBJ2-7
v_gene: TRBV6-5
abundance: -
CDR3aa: CASRLTGGYEQYF
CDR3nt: TGTGCCAGCAGACTGACAGGGGGCTACGAGCAGTACTTC

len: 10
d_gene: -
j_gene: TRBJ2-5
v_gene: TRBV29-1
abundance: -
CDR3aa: CSVNEATQYF
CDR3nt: TGCAGCGTTAATGAAGCGACCCAGTACTTC

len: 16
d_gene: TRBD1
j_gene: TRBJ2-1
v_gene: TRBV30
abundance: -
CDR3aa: CAWSEGRQGTYNEQFF
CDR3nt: TGTGCCTGGAGTGAAGGGAGACAGGGAACCTACAATGAGCAGTTCTTC

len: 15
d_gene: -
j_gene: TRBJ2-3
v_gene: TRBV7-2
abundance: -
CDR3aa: CASSSRDFSTDTQYF
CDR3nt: TGTGCCAGCAGCTCCCGGGACTTCAGCACAGATACGCAGTATTTT

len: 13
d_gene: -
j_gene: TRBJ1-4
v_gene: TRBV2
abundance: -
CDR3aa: CASSEAGEGKLFF
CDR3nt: TGTGCCAGCAGTGAAGCAGGGGAGGGAAAACTGTTTTTT

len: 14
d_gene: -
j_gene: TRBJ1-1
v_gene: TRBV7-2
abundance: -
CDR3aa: CASSLPGYRVEAFF
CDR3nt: TGTGCCAGCAGCCTGCCGGGGTATCGGGTTGAAGCTTTCTTT

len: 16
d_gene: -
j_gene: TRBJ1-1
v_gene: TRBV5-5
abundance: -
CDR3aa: CASSSIQGWGDTEAFF
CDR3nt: TGTGCCAGCAGCTCGATACAGGGTTGGGGTGACACTGAAGCTTTCTTT

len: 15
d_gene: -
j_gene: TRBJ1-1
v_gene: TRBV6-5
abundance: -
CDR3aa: CASHDPSGGRTEAFF
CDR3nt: TGTGCCAGCCATGACCCATCTGGGGGCAGGACTGAAGCTTTCTTT

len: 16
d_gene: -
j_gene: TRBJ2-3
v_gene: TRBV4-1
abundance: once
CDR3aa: CASSKPGQTSTDTQYF
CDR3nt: TGCGCCAGCAGCAAACCCGGACAGACCAGCACAGATACGCAGTATTTT

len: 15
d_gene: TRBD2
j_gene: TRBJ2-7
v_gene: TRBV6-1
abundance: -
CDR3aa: CASSEALAGAYEQYF
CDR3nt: TGTGCCAGCAGTGAAGCGCTAGCGGGGGCCTACGAGCAGTACTTC

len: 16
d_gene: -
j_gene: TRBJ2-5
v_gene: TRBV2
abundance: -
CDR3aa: CASSEGVLRDGETQYF
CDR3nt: TGTGCCAGCAGTGAAGGGGTGTTGAGAGACGGGGAGACCCAGTACTTC

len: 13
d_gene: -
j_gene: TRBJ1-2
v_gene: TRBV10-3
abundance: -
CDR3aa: CATGTGRRDGYTF
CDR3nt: TGTGCCACTGGAACAGGGCGTAGGGATGGCTACACCTTC

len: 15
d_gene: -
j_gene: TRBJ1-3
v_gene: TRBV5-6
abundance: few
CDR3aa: CASSLTLGAGNTIYF
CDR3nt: TGTGCCAGCAGCCTCACTCTCGGGGCTGGAAACACCATATATTTT

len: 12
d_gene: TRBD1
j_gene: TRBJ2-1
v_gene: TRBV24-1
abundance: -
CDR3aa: CAVDRANNEQFF
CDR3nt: TGTGCCGTCGACAGGGCAAACAATGAGCAGTTCTTC

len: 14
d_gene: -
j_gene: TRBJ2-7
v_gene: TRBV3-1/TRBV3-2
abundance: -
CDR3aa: CASSLTGGDWGQYF
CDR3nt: TGTGCCAGCAGCCTCACCGGAGGTGACTGGGGGCAGTACTTC

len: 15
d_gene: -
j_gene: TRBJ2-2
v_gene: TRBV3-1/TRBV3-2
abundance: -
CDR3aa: CASSPQVIDTGELFF
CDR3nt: TGTGCCAGCAGCCCTCAGGTTATCGACACCGGGGAGCTGTTTTTT